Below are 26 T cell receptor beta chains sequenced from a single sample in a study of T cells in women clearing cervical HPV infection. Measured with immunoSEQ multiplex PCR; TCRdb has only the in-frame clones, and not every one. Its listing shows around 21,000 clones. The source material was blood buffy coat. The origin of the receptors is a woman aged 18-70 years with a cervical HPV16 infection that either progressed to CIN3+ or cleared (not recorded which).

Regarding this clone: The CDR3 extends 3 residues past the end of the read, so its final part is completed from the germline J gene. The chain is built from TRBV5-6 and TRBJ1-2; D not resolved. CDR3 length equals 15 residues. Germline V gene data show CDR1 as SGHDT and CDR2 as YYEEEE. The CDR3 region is CASSLFQRENSEYTF. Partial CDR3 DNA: TGTGCCAGCAGCTTGTTCCAGCGGGAGAACAGCGAG.

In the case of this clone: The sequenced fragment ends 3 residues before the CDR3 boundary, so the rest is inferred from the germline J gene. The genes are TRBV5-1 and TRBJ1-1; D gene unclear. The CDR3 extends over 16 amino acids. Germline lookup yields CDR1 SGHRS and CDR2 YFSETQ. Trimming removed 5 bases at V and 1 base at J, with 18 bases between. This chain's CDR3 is CASSRSGSNRNTEAFF. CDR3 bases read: TGCGCCAGCAGTCGGAGCGGGTCAAATAGGAACACTGAA.

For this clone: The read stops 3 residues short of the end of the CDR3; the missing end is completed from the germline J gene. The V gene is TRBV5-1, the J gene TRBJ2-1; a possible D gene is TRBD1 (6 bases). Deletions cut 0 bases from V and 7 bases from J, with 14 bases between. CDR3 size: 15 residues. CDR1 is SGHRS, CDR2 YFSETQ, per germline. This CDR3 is CASSLETLGGNEQFF. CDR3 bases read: TGCGCCAGCAGCTTGGAGACCTTAGGGGGAAATGAG.

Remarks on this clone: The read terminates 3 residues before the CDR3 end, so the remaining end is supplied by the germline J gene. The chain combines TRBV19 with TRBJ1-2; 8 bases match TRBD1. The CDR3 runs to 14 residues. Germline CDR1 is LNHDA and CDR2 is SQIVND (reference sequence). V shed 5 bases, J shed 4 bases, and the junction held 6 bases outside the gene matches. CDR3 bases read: TGTGCCAGTAGTCCGACGGGACAGGTCTATGGC. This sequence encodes CASSPTGQVYG. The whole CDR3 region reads CASSPTGQVYGYTF.

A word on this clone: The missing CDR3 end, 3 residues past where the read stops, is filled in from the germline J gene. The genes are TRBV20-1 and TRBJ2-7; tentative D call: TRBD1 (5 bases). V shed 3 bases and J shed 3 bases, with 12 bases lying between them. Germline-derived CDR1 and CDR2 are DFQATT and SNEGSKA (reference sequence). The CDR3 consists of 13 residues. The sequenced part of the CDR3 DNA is TGCAGTGCTAGTGACAGAGATTACTACGAG. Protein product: CSASDRDYYE. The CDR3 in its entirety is CSASDRDYYEQYF.

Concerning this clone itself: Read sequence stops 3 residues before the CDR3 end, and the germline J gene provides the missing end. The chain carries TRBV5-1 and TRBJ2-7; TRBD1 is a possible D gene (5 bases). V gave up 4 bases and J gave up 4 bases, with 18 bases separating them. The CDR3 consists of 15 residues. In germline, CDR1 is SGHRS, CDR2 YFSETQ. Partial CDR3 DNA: TGCGCCAGCAGCGTGGCTGGGGCCGGCAGGTACGAG. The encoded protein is CASSVAGAGRYE. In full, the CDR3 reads CASSVAGAGRYEQYF.

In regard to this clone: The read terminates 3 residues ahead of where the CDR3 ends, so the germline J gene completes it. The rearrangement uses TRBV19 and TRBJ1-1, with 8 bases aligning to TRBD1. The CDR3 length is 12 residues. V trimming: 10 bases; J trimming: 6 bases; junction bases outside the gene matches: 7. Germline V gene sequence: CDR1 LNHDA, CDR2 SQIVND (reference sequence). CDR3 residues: CATQGVKSEAFF. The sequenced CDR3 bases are TGTGCCACACAGGGGGTTAAGTCTGAA.

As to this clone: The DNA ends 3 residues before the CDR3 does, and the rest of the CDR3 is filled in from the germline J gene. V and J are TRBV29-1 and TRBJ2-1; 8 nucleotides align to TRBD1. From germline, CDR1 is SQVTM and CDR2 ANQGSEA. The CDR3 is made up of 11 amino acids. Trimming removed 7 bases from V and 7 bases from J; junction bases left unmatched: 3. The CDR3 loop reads CSARTGNEQFF. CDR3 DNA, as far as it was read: TGCAGCGCTAGGACAGGGAATGAG.

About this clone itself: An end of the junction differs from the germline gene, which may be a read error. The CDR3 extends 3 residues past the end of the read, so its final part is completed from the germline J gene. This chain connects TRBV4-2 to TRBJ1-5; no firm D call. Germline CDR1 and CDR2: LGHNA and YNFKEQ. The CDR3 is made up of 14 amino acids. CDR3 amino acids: CASSSRVGLEPQHF. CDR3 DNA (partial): TGCGCCAGCAGCTCACGGGTCGGTTTGGAGCCC.

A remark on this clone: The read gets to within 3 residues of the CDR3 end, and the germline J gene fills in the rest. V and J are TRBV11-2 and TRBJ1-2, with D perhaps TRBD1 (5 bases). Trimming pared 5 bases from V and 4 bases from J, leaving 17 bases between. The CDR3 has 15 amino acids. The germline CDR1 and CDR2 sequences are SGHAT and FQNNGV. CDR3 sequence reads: CASSPRQGSAYGYTF. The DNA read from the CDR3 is TGTGCCAGCAGCCCCCGTCAGGGTTCGGCCTATGGC.

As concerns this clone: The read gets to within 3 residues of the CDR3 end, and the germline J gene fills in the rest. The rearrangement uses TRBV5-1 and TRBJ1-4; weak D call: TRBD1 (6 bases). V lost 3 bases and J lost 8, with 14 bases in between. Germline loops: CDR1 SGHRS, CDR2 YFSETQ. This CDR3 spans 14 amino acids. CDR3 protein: CASSSGAPGEKLFF. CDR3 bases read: TGCGCCAGCAGCTCAGGGGCGCCCGGGGAAAAA.

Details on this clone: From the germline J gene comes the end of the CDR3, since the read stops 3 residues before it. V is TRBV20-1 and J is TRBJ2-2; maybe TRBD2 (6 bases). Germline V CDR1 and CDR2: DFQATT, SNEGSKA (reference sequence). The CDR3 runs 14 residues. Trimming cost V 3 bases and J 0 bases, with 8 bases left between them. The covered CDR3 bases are TGCAGTGCTAGGGACTATTCGAACACCGGGGAG. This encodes CSARDYSNTGE. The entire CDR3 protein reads CSARDYSNTGELFF.

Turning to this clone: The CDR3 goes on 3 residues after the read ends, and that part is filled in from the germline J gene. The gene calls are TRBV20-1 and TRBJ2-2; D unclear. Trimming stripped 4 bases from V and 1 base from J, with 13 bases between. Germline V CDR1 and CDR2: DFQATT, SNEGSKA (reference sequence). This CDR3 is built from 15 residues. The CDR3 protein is CSATRVDGNTGELFF. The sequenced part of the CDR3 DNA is TGCAGTGCTACCCGGGTGGATGGGAACACCGGGGAG.

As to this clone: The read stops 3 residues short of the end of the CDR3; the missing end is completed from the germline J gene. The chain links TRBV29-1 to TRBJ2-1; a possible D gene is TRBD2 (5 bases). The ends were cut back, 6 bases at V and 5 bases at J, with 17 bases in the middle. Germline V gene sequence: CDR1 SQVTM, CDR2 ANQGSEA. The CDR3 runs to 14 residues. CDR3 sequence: CSVELDSADNEQFF. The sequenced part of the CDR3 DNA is TGCAGCGTCGAACTGGACTCCGCAGACAATGAG.

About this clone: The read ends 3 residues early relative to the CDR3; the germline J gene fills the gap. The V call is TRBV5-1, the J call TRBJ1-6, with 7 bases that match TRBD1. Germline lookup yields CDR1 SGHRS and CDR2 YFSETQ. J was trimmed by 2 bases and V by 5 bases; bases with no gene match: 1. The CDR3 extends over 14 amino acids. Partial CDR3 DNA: TGCGCCAGCAGTGGGACAGCCTATAATTCACCC. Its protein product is CASSGTAYNSP. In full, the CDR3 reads CASSGTAYNSPLHF.

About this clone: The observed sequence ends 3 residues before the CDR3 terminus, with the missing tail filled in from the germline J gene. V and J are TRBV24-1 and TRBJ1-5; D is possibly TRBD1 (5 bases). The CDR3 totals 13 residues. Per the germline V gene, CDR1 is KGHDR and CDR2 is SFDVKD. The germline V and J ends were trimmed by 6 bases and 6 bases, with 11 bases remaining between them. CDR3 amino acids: CATSRGVGQPQHF. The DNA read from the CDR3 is TGTGCCACCAGTCGGGGGGTTGGTCAGCCC.

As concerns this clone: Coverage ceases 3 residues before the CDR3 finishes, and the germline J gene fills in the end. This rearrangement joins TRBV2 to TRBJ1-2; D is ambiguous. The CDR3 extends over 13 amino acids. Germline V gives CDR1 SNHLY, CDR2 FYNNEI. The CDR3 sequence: CASSERRLGGYTF. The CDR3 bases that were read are TGTGCCAGCAGTGAAAGGAGGTTAGGGGGC.

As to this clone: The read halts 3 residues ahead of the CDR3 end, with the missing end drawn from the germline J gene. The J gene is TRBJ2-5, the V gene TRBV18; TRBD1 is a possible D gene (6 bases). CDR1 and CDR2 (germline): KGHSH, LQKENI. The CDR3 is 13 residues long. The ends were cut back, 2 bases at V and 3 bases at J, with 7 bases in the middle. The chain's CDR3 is CASSPGQKETQYF. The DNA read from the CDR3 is TGTGCCAGCTCACCAGGACAGAAAGAGACC.

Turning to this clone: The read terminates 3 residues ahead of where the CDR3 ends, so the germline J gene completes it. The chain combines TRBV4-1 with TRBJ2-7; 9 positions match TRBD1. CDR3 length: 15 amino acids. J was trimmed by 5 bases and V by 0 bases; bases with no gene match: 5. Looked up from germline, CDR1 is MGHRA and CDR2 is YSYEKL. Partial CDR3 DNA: TGCGCCAGCAGCCAAGATCCGGGACAGGGTGACGAG. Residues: CASSQDPGQGDE. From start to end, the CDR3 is CASSQDPGQGDEQYF.

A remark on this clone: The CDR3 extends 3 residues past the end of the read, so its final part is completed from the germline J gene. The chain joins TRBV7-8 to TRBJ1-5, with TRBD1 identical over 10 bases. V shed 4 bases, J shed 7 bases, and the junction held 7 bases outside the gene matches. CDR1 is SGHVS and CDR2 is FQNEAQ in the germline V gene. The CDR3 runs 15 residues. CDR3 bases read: TGTGCCAGCAGCTCCCCGACAGGGGGCGGCCAGCCC. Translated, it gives CASSSPTGGGQP. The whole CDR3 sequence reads CASSSPTGGGQPQHF.

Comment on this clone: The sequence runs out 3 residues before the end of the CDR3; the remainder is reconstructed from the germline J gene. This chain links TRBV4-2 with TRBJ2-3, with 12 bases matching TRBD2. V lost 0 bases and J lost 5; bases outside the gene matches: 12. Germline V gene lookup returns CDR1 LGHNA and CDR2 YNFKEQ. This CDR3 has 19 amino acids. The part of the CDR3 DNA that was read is TGTGCCAGCAGCCAAGATTGGACGGTGACTAGCGGGAGAATAGATACG. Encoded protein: CASSQDWTVTSGRIDT. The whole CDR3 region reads CASSQDWTVTSGRIDTQYF.

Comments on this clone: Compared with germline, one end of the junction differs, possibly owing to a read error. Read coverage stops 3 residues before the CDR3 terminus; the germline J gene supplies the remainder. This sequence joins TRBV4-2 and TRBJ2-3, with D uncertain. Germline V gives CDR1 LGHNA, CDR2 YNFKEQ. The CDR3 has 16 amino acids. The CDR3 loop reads CASSQEGDPSTDTQYF. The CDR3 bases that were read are TGCGCCAGCAGCCAAGAAGGTGATCCTAGCACAGATACG.

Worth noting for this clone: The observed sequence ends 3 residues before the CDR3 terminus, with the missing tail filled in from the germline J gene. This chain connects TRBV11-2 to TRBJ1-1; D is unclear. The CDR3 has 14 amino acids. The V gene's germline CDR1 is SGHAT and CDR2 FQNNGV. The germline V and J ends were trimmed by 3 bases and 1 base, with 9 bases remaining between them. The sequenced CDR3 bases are TGTGCCAGCAGCTTGACAACTTCGAACACTGAA. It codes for CASSLTTSNTE. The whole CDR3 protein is CASSLTTSNTEAFF.

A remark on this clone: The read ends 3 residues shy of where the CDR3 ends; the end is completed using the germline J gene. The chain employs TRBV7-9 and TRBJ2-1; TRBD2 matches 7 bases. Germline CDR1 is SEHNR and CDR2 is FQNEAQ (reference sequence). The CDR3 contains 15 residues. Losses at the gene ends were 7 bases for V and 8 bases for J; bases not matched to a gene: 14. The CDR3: CASIRRDYPPDEQFF. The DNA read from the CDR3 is TGTGCCAGCATACGCCGGGACTACCCGCCCGATGAG.

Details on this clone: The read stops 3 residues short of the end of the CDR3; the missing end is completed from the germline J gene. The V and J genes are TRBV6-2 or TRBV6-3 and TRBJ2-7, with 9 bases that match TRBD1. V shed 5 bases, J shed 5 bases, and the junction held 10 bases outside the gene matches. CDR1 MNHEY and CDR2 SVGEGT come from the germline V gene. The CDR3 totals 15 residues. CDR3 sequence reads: CASSQPRQGGHEQYF. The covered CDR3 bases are TGTGCCAGCAGTCAGCCACGACAGGGGGGACACGAG.

CDR3 DNA, as far as it was read: TGCAGTGCTAGTCTGGGGACAGGGGGTCCCCAAGAGACC. Encoded protein: CSASLGTGGPQET. The whole CDR3 protein reads CSASLGTGGPQETQYF. V usage is TRBV20-1 and J usage is TRBJ2-5; 11 bases map to TRBD1. Coverage ceases 3 residues before the CDR3 finishes, and the germline J gene fills in the end. Germline trimming cut 3 bases from V and 1 base from J; bases unmatched to any gene: 7. This CDR3 is built from 16 residues. The germline gives CDR1 DFQATT, CDR2 SNEGSKA (reference sequence).